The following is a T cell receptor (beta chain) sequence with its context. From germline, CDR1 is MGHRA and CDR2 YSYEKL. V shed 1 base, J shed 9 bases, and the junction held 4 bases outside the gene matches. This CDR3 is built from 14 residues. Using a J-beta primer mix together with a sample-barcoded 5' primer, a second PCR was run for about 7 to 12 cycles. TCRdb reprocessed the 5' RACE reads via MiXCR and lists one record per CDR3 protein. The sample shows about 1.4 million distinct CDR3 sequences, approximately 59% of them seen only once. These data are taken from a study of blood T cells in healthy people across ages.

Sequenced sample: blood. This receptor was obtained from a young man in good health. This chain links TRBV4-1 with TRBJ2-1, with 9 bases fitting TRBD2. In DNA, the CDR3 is TGCGCCAGCAGCCAAGTAGCTAGCGGGACTGAGCAGTTCTTC. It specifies CASSQVASGTEQFF.